One sample yielded the 30 T cell receptor beta chains listed below, sequenced in a study of cytomegalovirus exposure and HLA in healthy donors. The primer mix had 60 Vbeta and 13 Jbeta primers. Assay used: immunoSEQ multiplex PCR; TCRdb lists only in-frame clones, some missing. The sample shows roughly 100,000 clones, about four fifths of them seen only once. The sample consisted of PBMCs. The receptors were sampled from a woman in her 40s in good health and CMV-seronegative.

The CDR3 spells CASSLVGTENTEAFF. The CDR3 coding sequence is TGTGCCAGCAGCCTCGTTGGGACAGAGAACACTGAAGCTTTCTTT. The chain links TRBV11-2 to TRBJ1-1; 7 nucleotides match TRBD1. The CDR3 sequence is 15 residues long. CDR1 and CDR2 (germline): SGHAT, FQNNGV. V dropped 5 bases and J dropped 1; count of bases not matched to a gene: 7.

This clone came up a few times. The V gene is TRBV4-1, the J gene TRBJ2-6; the match to TRBD1 covers 7 bases. Per the germline V gene, CDR1 is MGHRA and CDR2 is YSYEKL. V trimming: 3 bases; J trimming: 1 base; junction bases outside the gene matches: 6. The length of the CDR3 is 17 residues. The CDR3 spells CASSQGTVRSGANVLTF. The CDR3 DNA is TGCGCCAGCAGCCAGGGGACAGTCCGTTCTGGGGCCAACGTCCTGACTTTC.

This clone was observed a handful of times. The chain has TRBV19 and TRBJ2-3, with TRBD2 matching 7 bases. Germline CDR1 LNHDA, CDR2 SQIVND (reference sequence). V dropped 6 bases and J dropped 5; count of bases not matched to a gene: 8. The CDR3 length is 14 residues. The CDR3 DNA reads TGTGCCAGTAGGACCCCGGGGGGTGGAGATACGCAGTATTTT. This translates into CASRTPGGGDTQYF.

For the CDR3, the DNA is TGTGCCAGCAGTTTTCGTTTCGGACTAGACGCAGATACGCAGTATTTT. This codes for CASSFRFGLDADTQYF. This chain links TRBV28 with TRBJ2-3, with 7 bases fitting TRBD2. Germline V lookup: CDR1 MDHEN, CDR2 SYDVKM. This CDR3 comprises 16 residues. The J segment lost 4 bases and the V segment lost 3 bases, leaving 10 bases of the junction unmatched.

The chain is built from TRBV4-2 and TRBJ1-3; D is unresolved. The germline V and J ends were trimmed by 3 bases and 4 bases, with 10 bases remaining between them. Germline-derived CDR1 and CDR2 are LGHNA and YNFKEQ. This CDR3 is built from 14 residues. The CDR3 reads CASSHPQAGNTIYF. CDR3 sequence (DNA): TGTGCCAGCAGCCACCCCCAAGCAGGAAACACCATATATTTT.

The chain has TRBV4-1 and TRBJ1-5, with D tentatively TRBD1 (5 bases). The CDR3 runs to 15 residues. V was trimmed by 4 bases and J by 0 bases, leaving 10 bases between them. From germline, CDR1 is MGHRA and CDR2 YSYEKL. CDR3 DNA sequence: TGCGCCAGCAGCCCGACAGACAGTAGCAATCAGCCCCAGCATTTT. Amino acids: CASSPTDSSNQPQHF.

J is TRBJ1-5 and V is TRBV19; D not certain. This CDR3 has 13 amino acids. Trimming pared 3 bases from V and 6 bases from J, leaving 9 bases between. Germline CDR1 reads LNHDA; CDR2 reads SQIVND (reference sequence). The CDR3 protein is CASSIYGSQPQHF. The CDR3 DNA is TGTGCCAGTAGTATTTACGGGAGTCAGCCCCAGCATTTT. The full variable domain, in which reference TRBV19 and TRBJ1-5 provide the parts outside the CDR3, is DGGITQSPKYLFRKEGQNVTLSCEQNLNHDAMYWYRQDPGQGLRLIYYSQIVNDFQKGDIAEGYSVSREKKESFPLTVTSAQKNPTAFYLCASSIYGSQPQHFGDGTRLSIL.

The chain couples TRBV11-2 to TRBJ1-4; 9 positions agree with TRBD1. The CDR3 length is 14 residues. The V and J ends lost 5 bases and 10 bases, in that order; junction bases with no gene match: 8. Germline loops: CDR1 SGHAT, CDR2 FQNNGV. The CDR3 loop is CASSARDRVGKLFF. The CDR3 DNA is TGTGCCAGCAGCGCACGGGACAGGGTGGGAAAACTGTTTTTT.

The V call is TRBV4-1, the J call TRBJ2-1, with 10 positions matching TRBD2. V was clipped by 4 bases and J by 4 bases; unmatched bases: 4. CDR3 size: 15 residues. Germline V CDR1 and CDR2: MGHRA, YSYEKL. The CDR3 loop reads CASSLSSGGYNEQFF. The CDR3 nucleotides read TGCGCCAGCAGCCTATCTAGCGGGGGTTACAATGAGCAGTTCTTC.

The CDR3 sequence is CASSLNTGELFF. CDR3 DNA sequence: TGTGCCAGCAGCCTGAACACCGGGGAGCTGTTTTTT. The chain links TRBV7-8 to TRBJ2-2; D unresolved. The CDR3 spans 12 residues. The V end was cut by 5 bases, the J end by 1 base, with 2 bases between. The germline CDR1 and CDR2 sequences are SGHVS and FQNEAQ.

The rearrangement links TRBV6-5 to TRBJ2-7; 8 bases line up with TRBD2. Losses at the gene ends were 6 bases for V and 0 bases for J; bases not matched to a gene: 7. Germline CDR1 reads MNHEY; CDR2 reads SVGAGI. There are 15 residues in the CDR3. The CDR3 spells CASSPTGTSSYEQYF. CDR3 sequence (DNA): TGTGCCAGCAGCCCCACCGGGACTAGCTCCTACGAGCAGTACTTC.

This chain connects TRBV6-5 to TRBJ1-2; TRBD1 might be the D (6 bases). This CDR3 contains 16 residues. Germline V gene sequence: CDR1 MNHEY, CDR2 SVGAGI. The V end was cut by 3 bases, the J end by 2 bases, with 16 bases between. CDR3 nucleotide sequence: TGTGCCAGCAGTTATTTTATGACAGGCCGGAACTATGGCTACACCTTC. It translates to CASSYFMTGRNYGYTF.

The chain uses TRBV19 and TRBJ1-1; D call uncertain. Per germline, CDR1 LNHDA and CDR2 SQIVND (reference sequence). The CDR3 sequence is 13 residues long. V lost 3 bases and J lost 5, with 10 bases in between. The DNA for the CDR3 is TGTGCCAGTAGTATCAAAGGAGAAACTGAAGCTTTCTTT. Amino acids: CASSIKGETEAFF. The complete variable domain, with remaining parts taken from reference TRBV19 and TRBJ1-1, reads DGGITQSPKYLFRKEGQNVTLSCEQNLNHDAMYWYRQDPGQGLRLIYYSQIVNDFQKGDIAEGYSVSREKKESFPLTVTSAQKNPTAFYLCASSIKGETEAFFGQGTRLTVV.

The rearrangement joins TRBV5-4 to TRBJ1-1; D is uncertain. Germline CDR1 reads SGHNT; CDR2 reads YYREEE (reference sequence). The length of the CDR3 is 13 residues. The V end lost 4 bases, the J end lost 5 bases, and 12 bases lay between the germline ends. This CDR3 reads CASSPAPGTEAFF. The DNA for the CDR3 is TGTGCCAGCAGCCCCGCCCCCGGGACTGAAGCTTTCTTT. Variable domain in full (rest from reference TRBV5-4 and TRBJ1-1): ETGVTQSPTHLIKTRGQQVTLRCSSQSGHNTVSWYQQALGQGPQFIFQYYREEENGRGNFPPRFSGLQFPNYSSELNVNALELDDSALYLCASSPAPGTEAFFGQGTRLTVV.

V is TRBV6-5 and J is TRBJ1-6; maybe TRBD1 (6 bases). This CDR3 has 14 residues. The germline V gene encodes CDR1 MNHEY and CDR2 SVGAGI. Trimming shortened V by 6 bases and J by 9 bases, and 15 bases separated the two germline ends. The CDR3 is CASRYTGLASPLHF. CDR3 in DNA: TGTGCCAGCAGATACACAGGGTTGGCTTCACCCCTCCACTTT.

This clone was detected a few times. The chain has TRBV6-5 and TRBJ2-3, with TRBD2 identical over 10 bases. This CDR3 contains 15 residues. CDR1 and CDR2 from the germline V gene are MNHEY and SVGAGI. V lost 5 bases to trimming and J lost 2 bases; unmatched junction nucleotides: 4. For the CDR3, the DNA is TGTGCCAGCAGTCGTAGCGGGGGGCCCACAGATACGCAGTATTTT. Encoded protein: CASSRSGGPTDTQYF.

CDR3 bases: TGTGCCAGCAGCGCAACAGCGAACACTGAAGCTTTCTTT. This sequence encodes CASSATANTEAFF. The J gene is TRBJ1-1, the V gene TRBV9; D is uncertain. Deletions cut 3 bases from V and 1 base from J, with 7 bases between. This CDR3 region has 13 residues. Germline assignment: CDR1 SGDLS and CDR2 YYNGEE.

This clone was picked up a small number of times. V gene TRBV18 combines with J gene TRBJ1-1; TRBD1 aligns across 8 bases. Trimming cost V 4 bases and J 1 base; bases outside gene matches: 5. CDR1 and CDR2 from the germline V gene are KGHSH and LQKENI. CDR3 length: 15 residues. This CDR3 reads CASSQGQEQNTEAFF. The DNA of the CDR3 is TGTGCCAGCTCACAGGGACAGGAACAGAACACTGAAGCTTTCTTT.

V is TRBV7-9 and J is TRBJ1-6, with D hard to call. V was cut by 1 base and J by 15 bases, with 10 bases left in between. CDR3 length: 12 residues. Germline assignment: CDR1 SEHNR and CDR2 FQNEAQ (reference sequence). This CDR3 is CASSLERSGLHF. The CDR3 DNA is TGTGCCAGCAGCTTAGAGAGGAGCGGCCTCCACTTT.

This chain joins TRBV2 and TRBJ2-5, with 8 bases identical to TRBD2. Germline CDR1 is SNHLY and CDR2 is FYNNEI. The CDR3 runs 16 residues. With V trimmed by 4 bases and J by 4 bases, 11 bases remained unmatched. The CDR3 nucleotides are TGTGCCAGCAGTGGGCAAAAGCGGGGGATCCGAGAGACCCAGTACTTC. Residues: CASSGQKRGIRETQYF.

The chain couples TRBV5-3 to TRBJ2-2; D call uncertain. TRBV5-3 is an ORF; its function is uncertain. This CDR3 comprises 14 residues. Trimming removed 3 bases at V and 1 base at J, with 7 bases between. The CDR3 here is CARSYKKNTGELFF. The CDR3 coding sequence is TGTGCCAGAAGCTACAAAAAGAACACCGGGGAGCTGTTTTTT.

This chain uses TRBV27 with TRBJ1-1; 8 bases match TRBD1. Losses at the gene ends were 7 bases for V and 3 bases for J; bases not matched to a gene: 4. Per germline, CDR1 MNHEY and CDR2 SMNVEV (reference sequence). CDR3 length: 13 residues. Here the CDR3 DNA reads TGTGCCAGCACCGGACAGGGATACACTGAAGCTTTCTTT. This gives the protein CASTGQGYTEAFF.

This clone was counted only a few times. The chain recombines TRBV19 with TRBJ1-4; no firm D call. Germline V gene lookup returns CDR1 LNHDA and CDR2 SQIVND (reference sequence). The V and J ends lost 4 bases and 8 bases respectively, with 11 bases between them. CDR3 length: 13 amino acids. CDR3 loop: CASSTAPGEKLFF. The DNA of the CDR3 is TGTGCCAGTAGTACGGCCCCGGGGGAAAAACTGTTTTTT.

The rearrangement uses TRBV7-9 and TRBJ1-4, with D possibly matching TRBD1 (6 bases). The V gene lost 3 bases and the J gene lost 3 bases, with 17 bases spanning the gap. The germline CDR1 and CDR2 sequences are SEHNR and FQNEAQ (reference sequence). The CDR3 extends over 17 amino acids. The CDR3 coding sequence is TGTGCCAGCAGCTTGAATACAGGGTTCAGATCTAATGAAAAACTGTTTTTT. It specifies CASSLNTGFRSNEKLFF.

This chain connects TRBV5-6 to TRBJ2-3, with 7 bases that match TRBD1. The CDR3 consists of 16 residues. Per germline, CDR1 SGHDT and CDR2 YYEEEE. V gave up 0 bases and J gave up 2 bases; unmatched junction bases: 6. CDR3 sequence: CASSLAGTVPTDTQYF. The CDR3 region has the DNA TGTGCCAGCAGCTTGGCGGGGACAGTGCCCACAGATACGCAGTATTTT.

CDR3 region: CSVEETATDTQYF. CDR3 nucleotide sequence: TGCAGCGTTGAGGAGACGGCCACAGATACGCAGTATTTT. J is TRBJ2-3 and V is TRBV29-1; D ambiguous. The germline V and J ends were trimmed by 3 bases and 2 bases, with 9 bases remaining between them. The CDR3 extends over 13 amino acids. The germline CDR1 and CDR2 sequences are SQVTM and ANQGSEA.

The chain has TRBV18 and TRBJ1-1; 7 bases line up with TRBD1. The V segment lost 7 bases and the J segment 1 base; nucleotides outside the gene matches: 0. This CDR3 has 12 residues. Germline V gene sequence: CDR1 KGHSH, CDR2 LQKENI. In nucleotides, the CDR3 is TGTGCCAGCTGGGACAGGAACACTGAAGCTTTCTTT. Protein sequence: CASWDRNTEAFF. Based on the CDR3 plus reference TRBV18 and TRBJ1-1, the full variable domain is NAGVMQNPRHLVRRRGQEARLRCSPMKGHSHVYWYRQLPEEGLKFMVYLQKENIIDESGMPKERFSAEFPKEGPSILRIQQVVRGDSAAYFCASWDRNTEAFFGQGTRLTVV.

Details on this clone: This same CDR3 is encoded by further DNA sequences in the sample. This sequence joins TRBV30 and TRBJ2-2; D is ambiguous. CDR1 and CDR2 (germline): GTSNPN, SVGIG (reference sequence). The CDR3 extends over 11 amino acids. V was pared by 0 bases and J by 8 bases, with 4 bases between. The chain's CDR3 is CAWSVLGELFF. CDR3 coding DNA: TGTGCCTGGAGTGTACTTGGGGAGCTGTTTTTT.

In the case of this clone: The missing conserved phenylalanine or tryptophan at the end of this CDR3 makes a read error likely. The chain links TRBV15 to TRBJ1-1; no reliable D call. V lost 8 bases and J 7 bases, leaving 11 bases between the germline ends. The CDR3 is 11 amino acids. CDR1 LNHNV and CDR2 YYDKDF come from the germline V gene (reference sequence). The CDR3 region is CATAAGFEAFV. CDR3 coding DNA: TGTGCCACCGCGGCCGGATTTGAAGCTTTCGTT.

The chain couples TRBV29-1 to TRBJ2-7; TRBD1 matches 7 bases. V lost 5 bases to trimming and J lost 1 base; unmatched junction nucleotides: 8. The CDR3 sequence is 14 residues long. Germline V lookup: CDR1 SQVTM, CDR2 ANQGSEA. In DNA form, the CDR3 reads TGCAGCGTTAGGAGACAGGGTTCTTCCTACGAGCAGTACTTC. Translating it yields CSVRRQGSSYEQYF.